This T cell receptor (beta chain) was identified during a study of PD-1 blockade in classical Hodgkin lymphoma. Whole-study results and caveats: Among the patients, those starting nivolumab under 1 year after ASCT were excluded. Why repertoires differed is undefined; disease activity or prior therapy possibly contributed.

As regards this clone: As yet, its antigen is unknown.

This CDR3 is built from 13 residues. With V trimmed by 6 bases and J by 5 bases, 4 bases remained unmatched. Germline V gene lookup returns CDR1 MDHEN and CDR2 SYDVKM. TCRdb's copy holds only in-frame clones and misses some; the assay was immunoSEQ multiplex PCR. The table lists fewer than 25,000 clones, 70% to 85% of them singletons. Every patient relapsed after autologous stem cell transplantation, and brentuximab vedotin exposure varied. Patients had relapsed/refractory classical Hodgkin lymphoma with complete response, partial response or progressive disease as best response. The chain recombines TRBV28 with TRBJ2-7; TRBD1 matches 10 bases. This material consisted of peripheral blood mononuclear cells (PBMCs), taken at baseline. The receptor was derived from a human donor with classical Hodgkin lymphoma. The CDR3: CASRRTGGDEQYF. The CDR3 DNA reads TGTGCCAGCAGGCGGACAGGGGGTGACGAGCAGTACTTC.